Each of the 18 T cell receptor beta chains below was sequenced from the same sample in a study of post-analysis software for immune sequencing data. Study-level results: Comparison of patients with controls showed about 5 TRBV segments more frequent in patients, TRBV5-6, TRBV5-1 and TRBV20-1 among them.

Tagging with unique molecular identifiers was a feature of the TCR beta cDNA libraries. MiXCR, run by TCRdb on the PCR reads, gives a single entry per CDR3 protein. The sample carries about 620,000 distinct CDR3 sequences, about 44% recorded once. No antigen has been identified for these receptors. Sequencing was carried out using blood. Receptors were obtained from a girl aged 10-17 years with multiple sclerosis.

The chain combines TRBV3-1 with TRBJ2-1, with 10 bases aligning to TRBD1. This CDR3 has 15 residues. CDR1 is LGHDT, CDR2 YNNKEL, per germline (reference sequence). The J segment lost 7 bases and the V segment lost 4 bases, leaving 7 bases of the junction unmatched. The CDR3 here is CASSPGTGDRNEQFF. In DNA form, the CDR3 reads TGTGCCAGCAGCCCTGGGACAGGGGATAGAAATGAGCAGTTCTTC.

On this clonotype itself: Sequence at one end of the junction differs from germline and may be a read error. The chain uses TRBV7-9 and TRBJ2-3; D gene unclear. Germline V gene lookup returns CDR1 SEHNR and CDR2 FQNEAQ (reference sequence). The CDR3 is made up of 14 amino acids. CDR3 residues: CASSPRGATDMQYF. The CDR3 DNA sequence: TGTGCCAGCAGCCCGAGAGGAGCCACAGATATGCAGTATTTT.

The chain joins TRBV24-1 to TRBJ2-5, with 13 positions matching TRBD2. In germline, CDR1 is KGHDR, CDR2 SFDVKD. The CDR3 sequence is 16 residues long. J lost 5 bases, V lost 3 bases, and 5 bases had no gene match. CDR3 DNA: TGTGCCACCAGTGATACTGGACTAGCGGGAGCGGAGACCCAGTACTTC. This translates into CATSDTGLAGAETQYF.

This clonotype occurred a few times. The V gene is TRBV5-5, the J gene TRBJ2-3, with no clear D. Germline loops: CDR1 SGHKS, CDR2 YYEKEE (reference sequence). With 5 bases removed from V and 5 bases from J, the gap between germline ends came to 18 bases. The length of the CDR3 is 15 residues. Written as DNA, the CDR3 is TGTGCCAGCAGACCCAACTGGAACGAGGTAGATACGCAGTATTTT. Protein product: CASRPNWNEVDTQYF.

The CDR3 bases are TGTGCCAGCAGTTTCGAAAACCCTCGCACAGATACGCAGTATTTT. This encodes CASSFENPRTDTQYF. The gene calls are TRBV12-3 or TRBV12-4 and TRBJ2-3; no clear D. Trimming shortened V by 3 bases and J by 1 base, and 11 bases separated the two germline ends. The CDR3 extends over 15 amino acids.

CDR3 sequence: CASSQRGGGDTQYF. CDR3 coding DNA: TGCGCCAGCAGCCAACGGGGGGGAGGAGATACGCAGTATTTT. J is TRBJ2-3 and V is TRBV4-1; 8 positions match TRBD2. The germline V gene has CDR1 MGHRA and CDR2 YSYEKL. V lost 2 bases to trimming and J lost 5 bases; unmatched junction nucleotides: 3. The CDR3 sequence is 14 residues long.

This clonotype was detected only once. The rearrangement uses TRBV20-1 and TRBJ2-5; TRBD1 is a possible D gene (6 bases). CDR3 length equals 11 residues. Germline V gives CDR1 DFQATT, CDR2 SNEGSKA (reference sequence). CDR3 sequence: CSPLGAETQYF. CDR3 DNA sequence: TGCAGCCCCCTGGGGGCCGAGACCCAGTACTTC.

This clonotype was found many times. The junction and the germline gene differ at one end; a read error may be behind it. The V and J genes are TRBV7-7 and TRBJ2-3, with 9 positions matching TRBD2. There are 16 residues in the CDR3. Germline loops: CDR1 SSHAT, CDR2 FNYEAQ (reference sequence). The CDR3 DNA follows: TGTGCTAGCAGCCCCAGACTAGCGGCAGCGGGAGATACGCAGTATTTT. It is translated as CASSPRLAAAGDTQYF.

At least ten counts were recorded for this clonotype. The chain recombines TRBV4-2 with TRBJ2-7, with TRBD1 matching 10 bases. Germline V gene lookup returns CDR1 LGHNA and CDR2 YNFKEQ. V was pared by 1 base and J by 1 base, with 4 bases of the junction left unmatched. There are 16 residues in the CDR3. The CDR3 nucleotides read TGTGCCAGCAGCCAAGCGGGACAGGGGATTTCCTACGAGCAGTACTTC. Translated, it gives CASSQAGQGISYEQYF.

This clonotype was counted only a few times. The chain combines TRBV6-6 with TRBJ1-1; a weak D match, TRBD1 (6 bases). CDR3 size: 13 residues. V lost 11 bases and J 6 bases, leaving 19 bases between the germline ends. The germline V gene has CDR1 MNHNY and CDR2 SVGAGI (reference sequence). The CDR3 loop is CACNRARLAEAFF. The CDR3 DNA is TGTGCCTGCAACAGGGCAAGATTGGCTGAAGCTTTCTTT.

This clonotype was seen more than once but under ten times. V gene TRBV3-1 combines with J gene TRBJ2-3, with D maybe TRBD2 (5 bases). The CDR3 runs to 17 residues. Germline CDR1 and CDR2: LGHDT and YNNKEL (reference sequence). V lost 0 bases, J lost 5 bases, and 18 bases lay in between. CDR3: CASSQDKAEPEGDTQYF. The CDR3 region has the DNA TGTGCCAGCAGCCAAGATAAAGCGGAGCCGGAAGGAGATACGCAGTATTTT.

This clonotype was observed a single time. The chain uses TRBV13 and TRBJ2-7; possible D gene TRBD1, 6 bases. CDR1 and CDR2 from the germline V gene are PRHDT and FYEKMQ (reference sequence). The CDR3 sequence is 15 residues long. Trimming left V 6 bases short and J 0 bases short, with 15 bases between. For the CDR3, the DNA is TGTGCCAGCAGACCTAGCCAGGGGAGCTCCTACGAGCAGTACTTC. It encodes CASRPSQGSSYEQYF.

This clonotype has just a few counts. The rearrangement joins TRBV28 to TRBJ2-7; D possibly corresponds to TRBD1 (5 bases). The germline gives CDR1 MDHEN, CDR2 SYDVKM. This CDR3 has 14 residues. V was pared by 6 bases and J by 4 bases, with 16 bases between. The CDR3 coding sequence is TGTGCCAGCAGGAAACAGGAGTCGTTTTACGAGCAGTACTTC. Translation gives CASRKQESFYEQYF.

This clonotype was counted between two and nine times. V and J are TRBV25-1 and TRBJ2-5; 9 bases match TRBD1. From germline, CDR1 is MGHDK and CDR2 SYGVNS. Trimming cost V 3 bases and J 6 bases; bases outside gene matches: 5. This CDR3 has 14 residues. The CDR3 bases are TGTGCCAGCAGTGAGCCGGGACAGGGAAAGACCCAGTACTTC. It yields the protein CASSEPGQGKTQYF.

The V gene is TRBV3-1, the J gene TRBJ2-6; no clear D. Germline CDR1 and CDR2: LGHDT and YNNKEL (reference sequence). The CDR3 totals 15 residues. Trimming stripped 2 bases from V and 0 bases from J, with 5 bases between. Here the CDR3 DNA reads TGTGCCAGCAGCCAAATTGCCTCTGGGGCCAACGTCCTGACTTTC. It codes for CASSQIASGANVLTF.

This CDR3 is CAISTGVEETQYF. The CDR3 DNA sequence: TGTGCCATCAGTACCGGGGTTGAAGAGACCCAGTACTTC. V and J are TRBV10-3 and TRBJ2-5, with D possibly matching TRBD2 (5 bases). Germline V gene lookup returns CDR1 ENHRY and CDR2 SYGVKD. V gave up 5 bases and J gave up 3 bases, with 10 bases separating them. The CDR3 is 13 residues long.

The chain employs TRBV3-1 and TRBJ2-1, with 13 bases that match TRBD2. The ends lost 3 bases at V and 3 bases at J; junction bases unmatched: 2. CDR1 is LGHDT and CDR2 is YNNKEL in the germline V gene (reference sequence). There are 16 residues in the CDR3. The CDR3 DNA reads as TGTGCCAGCAGCCAGACTAGCGGGAGGTTCTACAATGAGCAGTTCTTC. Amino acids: CASSQTSGRFYNEQFF.

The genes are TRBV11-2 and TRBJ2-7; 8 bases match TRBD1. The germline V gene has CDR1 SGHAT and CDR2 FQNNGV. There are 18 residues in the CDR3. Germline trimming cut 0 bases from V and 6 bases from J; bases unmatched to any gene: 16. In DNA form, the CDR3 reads TGTGCCAGCAGCTTAGATTGGGACCTGGACAGGGCCGGAGTCGAGCAGTACTTC. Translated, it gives CASSLDWDLDRAGVEQYF.